These 27 T cell receptor beta chains share one sample of origin, sequenced in a study of OX40 agonist ivuxolimab in advanced cancers. TCRdb's table, derived via immunoSEQ multiplex PCR, lists solely in-frame clones and lacks some. Found here are more than 70,000 clones, about 90% of them singletons; the top ten hold around 1.7%. The source material was CD4+ or CD8+ T cells sorted from blood, sampled in a trial of the OX40 agonist ivuxolimab. The receptor set was obtained from an adult with an advanced solid tumor such as melanoma, head and neck, liver or kidney cancer.

Only one count was recorded for this clone. This rearrangement joins TRBV2 to TRBJ2-2; 7 bases match TRBD2. This CDR3 has 14 amino acids. Germline trimming cut 7 bases from V and 5 bases from J; bases unmatched to any gene: 7. The germline CDR1 and CDR2 sequences are SNHLY and FYNNEI. The CDR3 loop reads CASKALAVTGELFF. As DNA, the CDR3 is TGTGCCAGCAAGGCGCTAGCGGTTACCGGGGAGCTGTTTTTT.

This chain connects TRBV4-3 to TRBJ1-3; possible D gene TRBD1, 5 bases. The CDR3 consists of 18 residues. Germline CDR1 reads LGHNA; CDR2 reads YSLEER. The V end lost 0 bases, the J end lost 2 bases, and 17 bases lay between the germline ends. The CDR3 sequence: CASSQETLDSYPGNTIYF. DNA for the CDR3: TGCGCCAGCAGCCAAGAGACCCTTGACAGCTACCCTGGAAACACCATATATTTT.

The V gene is TRBV18, the J gene TRBJ2-1; D is undetermined. CDR1 KGHSH and CDR2 LQKENI come from the germline V gene. V was trimmed by 1 base and J by 2 bases, leaving 12 bases between them. The CDR3 covers 16 residues. This CDR3 reads CASSPQSPKTYNEQFF. The CDR3 bases are TGTGCCAGCTCACCACAAAGCCCGAAGACCTACAATGAGCAGTTCTTC.

This chain joins TRBV18 and TRBJ2-7, with TRBD1 matching 9 bases. This CDR3 comprises 14 residues. The ends lost 3 bases at V and 2 bases at J; junction bases unmatched: 2. Germline V lookup: CDR1 KGHSH, CDR2 LQKENI. The CDR3 loop is CASSPGQGPYEQYF. DNA of the CDR3: TGTGCCAGCTCACCGGGACAGGGTCCCTACGAGCAGTACTTC. The complete variable domain, with remaining parts taken from reference TRBV18 and TRBJ2-7, reads NAGVMQNPRHLVRRRGQEARLRCSPMKGHSHVYWYRQLPEEGLKFMVYLQKENIIDESGMPKERFSAEFPKEGPSILRIQQVVRGDSAAYFCASSPGQGPYEQYFGPGTRLTVT.

This chain connects TRBV11-2 to TRBJ2-1; either TRBD1 or TRBD2 may supply D (5 bases each). CDR1 and CDR2 (germline): SGHAT, FQNNGV. Between the trimmed V and J ends, which lost 8 bases and 6 bases, there was a span of 20 bases. The CDR3 covers 15 residues. The CDR3 nucleotides are TGTGCCAGCGGGGGTACTAGGGCCCCTTCCAATGAGCAGTTCTTC. Translation: CASGGTRAPSNEQFF.

This chain connects TRBV7-9 to TRBJ2-7; 14 nucleotides agree with TRBD2. CDR1 SEHNR and CDR2 FQNEAQ come from the germline V gene (reference sequence). The CDR3 consists of 17 residues. V lost 5 bases, J lost 4 bases, and 10 bases stayed unmatched. As DNA, the CDR3 is TGTGCCAGCAGCCCCCTGACTAGCGGGAGGGCCATTTACGAGCAGTACTTC. As protein: CASSPLTSGRAIYEQYF.

The chain uses TRBV4-1 and TRBJ1-5; D is unresolved. CDR1 MGHRA and CDR2 YSYEKL come from the germline V gene. The CDR3 extends over 16 amino acids. The V end was cut by 5 bases, the J end by 4 bases, with 18 bases between. The CDR3 protein is CASSSRWAGLNQPQHF. Written as DNA, the CDR3 is TGCGCCAGCAGCTCAAGATGGGCCGGACTAAATCAGCCCCAGCATTTT.

V is TRBV6-5 and J is TRBJ1-2; no firm D call. Germline-derived CDR1 and CDR2 are MNHEY and SVGAGI. The CDR3 runs to 13 residues. V was shortened by 6 bases and J by 4 bases, with 12 bases between the two germline ends. The CDR3 loop is CASRSPQVYGYTF. Here the CDR3 DNA reads TGTGCCAGCAGGTCCCCGCAGGTCTATGGCTACACCTTC.

The chain employs TRBV7-2 and TRBJ2-1; TRBD2 aligns across 7 bases. J gave up 8 bases and V 5 bases, and 9 bases lay outside the gene matches. This CDR3 contains 14 residues. Germline-derived CDR1 and CDR2 are SGHTA and FQGNSA. The CDR3 reads CASSPGLVADEQFF. In nucleotides, the CDR3 is TGTGCCAGCAGCCCAGGACTAGTGGCGGATGAGCAGTTCTTC.

In the case of this clone: The same CDR3 also results from other DNA sequences found in this sample. The chain combines TRBV5-4 with TRBJ2-2; weak D call: TRBD2 (6 bases). CDR1 and CDR2 (germline): SGHNT, YYREEE (reference sequence). CDR3 length: 16 residues. Between the trimmed V and J ends, which lost 1 base and 4 bases, there was a span of 14 bases. CDR3 sequence (DNA): TGTGCCAGCAGCTTGTTCGGCGGGGCGGTCACCGGGGAGCTGTTTTTT. Protein product: CASSLFGGAVTGELFF.

This sequence joins TRBV28 and TRBJ2-3; D remains ambiguous. V lost 2 bases and J 4 bases, leaving 7 bases between the germline ends. The CDR3 consists of 13 residues. Germline V gene data show CDR1 as MDHEN and CDR2 as SYDVKM. CDR3 coding DNA: TGTGCCAGCAGTTTAAGGGTTCCAGATACGCAGTATTTT. Translated, it gives CASSLRVPDTQYF. The full variable domain, completed using reference TRBV28 and TRBJ2-3, is DVKVTQSSRYLVKRTGEKVFLECVQDMDHENMFWYRQDPGLGLRLIYFSYDVKMKEKGDIPEGYSVSREKKERFSLILESASTNQTSMYLCASSLRVPDTQYFGPGTRLTVL.

This clone was recorded once. The J gene is TRBJ1-5, the V gene TRBV5-8; 9 bases fit TRBD1. CDR1 SGHTS and CDR2 YDEGEE come from the germline V gene. J gave up 5 bases and V 3 bases, and 9 bases lay outside the gene matches. The CDR3 has 16 amino acids. The CDR3 region has the DNA TGTGCCAGCAGCTGGACCTTAACAGGGGGCTATCAGCCCCAGCATTTT. This gives the protein CASSWTLTGGYQPQHF.

The chain is built from TRBV10-3 and TRBJ2-7; 8 bases are shared with TRBD2. The CDR3 length is 14 residues. Per the germline V gene, CDR1 is ENHRY and CDR2 is SYGVKD. The junction had 6 bases not matched to a gene; V was cut back by 4 bases and J by 4 bases. The CDR3 protein is CAISAAGGGYEQYF. The CDR3 nucleotides are TGTGCCATCAGTGCCGCGGGGGGTGGGTACGAGCAGTACTTC.

The rearrangement joins TRBV7-3 to TRBJ2-3; 9 bases match TRBD2. The CDR3 is made up of 18 amino acids. Germline V gene sequence: CDR1 SGHTA, CDR2 FQGTGA. V shed 5 bases, J shed 4 bases, and the junction held 16 bases outside the gene matches. CDR3 sequence reads: CASSPQARLAVLPDTQYF. CDR3 DNA: TGTGCCAGCAGCCCGCAGGCGAGACTAGCGGTCCTCCCAGATACGCAGTATTTT.

J is TRBJ2-1 and V is TRBV7-9, with 12 bases fitting TRBD2. In germline, CDR1 is SEHNR, CDR2 FQNEAQ (reference sequence). Trimming removed 5 bases from V and 7 bases from J; junction bases left unmatched: 6. CDR3 size: 15 residues. The CDR3: CASSKGTSGLNEQFF. In DNA form, the CDR3 reads TGTGCCAGCAGCAAAGGGACTAGCGGGCTGAATGAGCAGTTCTTC.

This clone was found once. In DNA form, the CDR3 reads TGTGCCAGCAAGACAGGGGTTAGCAATCAGCCCCAGCATTTT. Translated, it gives CASKTGVSNQPQHF. The chain recombines TRBV2 with TRBJ1-5; 8 bases are shared with TRBD1. The CDR3 runs 14 residues. CDR1 is SNHLY and CDR2 is FYNNEI in the germline V gene. Unmatched junction bases numbered 2, after V lost 7 bases and J lost 0 bases.

A single count supports this clone. V usage is TRBV7-2 and J usage is TRBJ2-5; D possibly matches TRBD1 or TRBD2 (5 bases each). Germline CDR1 reads SGHTA; CDR2 reads FQGNSA. Trimming stripped 6 bases from V and 8 bases from J, with 13 bases between. The CDR3 has 12 amino acids. CDR3 nucleotides: TGTGCCAGCAGACCCGGGGCATCTACCCAGTACTTC. Its translation: CASRPGASTQYF.

The V and J genes are TRBV19 and TRBJ2-7, with TRBD2 identical over 9 bases. V trimming: 3 bases; J trimming: 1 base; junction bases outside the gene matches: 4. The CDR3 has 15 residues. The germline V gene encodes CDR1 LNHDA and CDR2 SQIVND (reference sequence). The CDR3 DNA reads as TGTGCCAGTAGTATGTTAGCGGGAGAATCCTACGAGCAGTACTTC. As protein: CASSMLAGESYEQYF.

The chain links TRBV14 to TRBJ1-5; 12 positions match TRBD1. V was clipped by 1 base and J by 1 base; unmatched bases: 2. In germline, CDR1 is SGHDN, CDR2 FVKESK. The CDR3 runs 17 residues. DNA for the CDR3: TGTGCCAGCAGCCAAGGGGACAGGGGGCCGAGCAATCAGCCCCAGCATTTT. It encodes CASSQGDRGPSNQPQHF.

The gene calls are TRBV7-2 and TRBJ2-6, with 7 nucleotides matching TRBD1. J gave up 4 bases and V 3 bases, and 9 bases lay outside the gene matches. Germline V lookup: CDR1 SGHTA, CDR2 FQGNSA. The CDR3 sequence is 17 residues long. CDR3 nucleotide sequence: TGTGCCAGCAGCTTCCTGACAGGGTGGTCCGGGGCCAACGTCCTGACTTTC. Residues: CASSFLTGWSGANVLTF.

The gene calls are TRBV28 and TRBJ2-7, with TRBD2 matching over 11 bases. This CDR3 is 14 amino acids long. Germline V CDR1 and CDR2: MDHEN, SYDVKM. The V and J ends lost 5 bases and 12 bases, in that order; junction bases with no gene match: 12. The CDR3 here is CASSLRLAGSLLYF. CDR3 nucleotides: TGTGCCAGCAGTCTTAGACTAGCGGGATCCCTTCTGTACTTC.

J is TRBJ1-5 and V is TRBV30; 9 bases are a match to TRBD1. Germline assignment: CDR1 GTSNPN and CDR2 SVGIG (reference sequence). Germline trimming cut 1 base from V and 4 bases from J; bases unmatched to any gene: 11. The CDR3 has 17 amino acids. This CDR3 reads CAWSADPRDRANQPQHF. CDR3 nucleotide sequence: TGTGCCTGGAGTGCCGACCCCCGGGACAGGGCAAATCAGCCCCAGCATTTT.

This clone has just a few counts. The rearrangement links TRBV6-9 to TRBJ2-1; TRBD2 aligns across 9 bases. CDR1 MNHGY and CDR2 SVAAGI come from the germline V gene. The J segment lost 3 bases and the V segment lost 3 bases, leaving 9 bases of the junction unmatched. CDR3 length: 17 amino acids. The CDR3, as DNA: TGTGCCAGCAGTTACCCCACCCTAGCGGGGCTCTACAATGAGCAGTTCTTC. This sequence encodes CASSYPTLAGLYNEQFF.

The chain carries TRBV18 and TRBJ2-7; D is possibly TRBD1 (5 bases). V shed 3 bases and J shed 1 base, with 10 bases lying between them. This CDR3 is 14 amino acids long. Germline V gene sequence: CDR1 KGHSH, CDR2 LQKENI. CDR3 in amino acids: CASSPQAGSYEQYF. CDR3 nucleotide sequence: TGTGCCAGCTCACCTCAGGCAGGGTCCTACGAGCAGTACTTC.

The rearrangement joins TRBV6-5 to TRBJ2-3; 8 bases are a match to TRBD2. Germline CDR1 MNHEY, CDR2 SVGAGI. V shed 5 bases and J 4 bases; nucleotides not matched to a gene: 5. The CDR3 sequence is 14 residues long. In nucleotides, the CDR3 is TGTGCCAGCAGTACGGGGGGGAGGCCAGATACGCAGTATTTT. Translating it yields CASSTGGRPDTQYF.

This chain joins TRBV11-2 and TRBJ2-3, with D possibly TRBD2 on 6 matching bases. CDR1 is SGHAT and CDR2 is FQNNGV in the germline V gene. V lost 8 bases, J lost 0 bases, and 15 bases lay in between. The CDR3 is 15 residues long. Here the CDR3 reads CASGTAGLSTDTQYF. CDR3 in DNA: TGTGCCAGCGGTACGGCGGGACTGAGCACAGATACGCAGTATTTT.

The genes are TRBV10-2 and TRBJ1-1, with a tentative D call TRBD1 (5 bases). V lost 10 bases to trimming and J lost 1 base, with 13 bases between them. Germline CDR1 is WSHSY and CDR2 is SAAADI. The CDR3 spans 13 residues. The CDR3 protein is CATSSGKNTEAFF. The CDR3, as DNA: TGCGCCACCTCATCAGGGAAGAACACTGAAGCTTTCTTT.